This TCR beta chain stems from a study of T-cell memory formation after mild COVID-19. As for the study in general: For the most part, TCR clusters were specific to one donor. General study results and limits: Pre-infection memory showed some responding clones, and this suggested that cross-reactive memory joined. For contracting clones, CD4+ ones sat mainly in CM and EM, CD8+ in EMRA.

This clonotype was picked up many times. The antigen is unknown. The germline V gene encodes CDR1 SGHTA and CDR2 FQGTGA. This CDR3 has 13 residues. Trimming removed 6 bases from V and 0 bases from J, with 9 bases in between. cDNA libraries for TCR alpha and TCR beta, carrying sample barcodes and UMIs, came from 5'RACE with constant-segment primers. TCRdb redid the calling of the 5' RACE reads with MiXCR, one entry per CDR3 protein. The sample has fewer than 700,000 distinct CDR3 sequences, less than 25% seen once. The chain uses TRBV7-3 and TRBJ2-7; D may be TRBD1 (5 bases). Sequenced sample: PBMCs or a T cell subset sorted from them (not recorded which). This sequence originates from an adult woman who had mild COVID-19 (a few samples of this study predate the infection). Cell type and time point are not known. The CDR3 DNA reads TGTGCCAGCAGTCCAGGGTTCTCCTACGAGCAGTACTTC. Amino acids: CASSPGFSYEQYF.